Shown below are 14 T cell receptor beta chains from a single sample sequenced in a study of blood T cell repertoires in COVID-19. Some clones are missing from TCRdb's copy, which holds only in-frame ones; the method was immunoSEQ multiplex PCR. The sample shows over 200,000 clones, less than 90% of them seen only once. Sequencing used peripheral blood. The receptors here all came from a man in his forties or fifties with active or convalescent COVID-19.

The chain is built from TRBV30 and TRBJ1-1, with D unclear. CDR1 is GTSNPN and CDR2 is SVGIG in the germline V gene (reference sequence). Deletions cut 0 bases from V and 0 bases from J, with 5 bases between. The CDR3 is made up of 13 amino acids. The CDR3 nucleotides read TGTGCCTGGAGTGTAGCCCTGAACACTGAAGCTTTCTTT. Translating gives CAWSVALNTEAFF.

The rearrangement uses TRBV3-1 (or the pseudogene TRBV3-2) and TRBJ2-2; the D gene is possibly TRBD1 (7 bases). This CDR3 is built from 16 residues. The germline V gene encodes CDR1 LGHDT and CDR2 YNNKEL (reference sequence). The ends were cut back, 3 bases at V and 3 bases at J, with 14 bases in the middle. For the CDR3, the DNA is TGTGCCAGCAGCCAGGAGGGGGCGCGGGACACCGGGGAGCTGTTTTTT. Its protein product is CASSQEGARDTGELFF.

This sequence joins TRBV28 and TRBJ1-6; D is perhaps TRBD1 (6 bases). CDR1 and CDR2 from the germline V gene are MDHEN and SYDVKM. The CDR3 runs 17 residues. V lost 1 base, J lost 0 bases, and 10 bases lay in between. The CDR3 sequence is CASSLYDRLSYNSPLHF. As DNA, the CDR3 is TGTGCCAGCAGTTTATATGACAGGCTCTCCTATAATTCACCCCTCCACTTT.

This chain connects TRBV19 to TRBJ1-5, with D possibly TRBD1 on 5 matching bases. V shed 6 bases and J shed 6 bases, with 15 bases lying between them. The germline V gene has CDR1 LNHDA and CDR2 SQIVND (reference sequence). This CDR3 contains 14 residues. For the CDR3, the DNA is TGTGCCAGTAGGAAAGCAGGGTACACTCAGCCCCAGCATTTT. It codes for CASRKAGYTQPQHF.

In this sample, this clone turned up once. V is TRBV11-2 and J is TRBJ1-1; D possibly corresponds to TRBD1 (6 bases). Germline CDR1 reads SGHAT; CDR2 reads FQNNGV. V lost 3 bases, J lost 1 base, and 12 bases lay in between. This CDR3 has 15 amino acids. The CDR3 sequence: CASSLSGGRNTEAFF. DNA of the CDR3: TGTGCCAGCAGCTTGTCGGGGGGGCGGAACACTGAAGCTTTCTTT.

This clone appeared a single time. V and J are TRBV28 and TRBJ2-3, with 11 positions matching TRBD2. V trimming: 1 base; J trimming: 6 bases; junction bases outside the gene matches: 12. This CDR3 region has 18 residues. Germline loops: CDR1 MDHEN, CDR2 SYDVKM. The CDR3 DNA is TGTGCCAGCAGTTTATCGGCGGAAACCGGGACTAGCGGTGATACGCAGTATTTT. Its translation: CASSLSAETGTSGDTQYF. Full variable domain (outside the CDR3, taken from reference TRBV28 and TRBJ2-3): DVKVTQSSRYLVKRTGEKVFLECVQDMDHENMFWYRQDPGLGLRLIYFSYDVKMKEKGDIPEGYSVSREKKERFSLILESASTNQTSMYLCASSLSAETGTSGDTQYFGPGTRLTVL.

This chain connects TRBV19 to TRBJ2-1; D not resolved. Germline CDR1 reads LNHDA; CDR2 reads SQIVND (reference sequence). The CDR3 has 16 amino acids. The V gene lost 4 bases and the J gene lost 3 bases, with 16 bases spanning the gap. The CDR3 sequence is CASSSGSSPDYNEQFF. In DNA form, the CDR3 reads TGTGCCAGTAGTAGCGGTTCCTCCCCGGACTACAATGAGCAGTTCTTC.

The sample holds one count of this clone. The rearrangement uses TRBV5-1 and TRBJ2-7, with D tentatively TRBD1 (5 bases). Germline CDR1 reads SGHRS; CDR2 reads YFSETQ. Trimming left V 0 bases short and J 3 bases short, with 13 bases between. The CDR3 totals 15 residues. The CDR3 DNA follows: TGCGCCAGCAGCTTGGAGCCAGGGAAATTCTACGAGCAGTACTTC. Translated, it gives CASSLEPGKFYEQYF.

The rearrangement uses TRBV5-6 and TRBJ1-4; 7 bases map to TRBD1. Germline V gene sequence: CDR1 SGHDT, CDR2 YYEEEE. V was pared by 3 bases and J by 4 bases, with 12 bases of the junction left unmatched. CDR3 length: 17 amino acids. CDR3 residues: CASSSPYLQGGNEKLFF. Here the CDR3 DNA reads TGTGCCAGCAGCTCCCCATACCTCCAGGGGGGTAATGAAAAACTGTTTTTT.

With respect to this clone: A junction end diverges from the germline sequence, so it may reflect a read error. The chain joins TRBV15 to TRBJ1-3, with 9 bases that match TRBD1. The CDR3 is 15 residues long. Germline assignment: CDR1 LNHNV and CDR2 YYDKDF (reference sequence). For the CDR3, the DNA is TGTGCCACCAGCGGAGACAGGGGGTCTGGAAACACCATATATTTT. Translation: CATSGDRGSGNTIYF.

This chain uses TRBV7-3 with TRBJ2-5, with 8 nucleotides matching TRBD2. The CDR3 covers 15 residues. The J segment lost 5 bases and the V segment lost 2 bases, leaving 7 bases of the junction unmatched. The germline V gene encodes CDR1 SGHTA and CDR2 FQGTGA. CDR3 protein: CASSLWAGGVETQYF. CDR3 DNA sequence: TGTGCCAGCAGCTTATGGGCGGGAGGAGTGGAGACCCAGTACTTC.

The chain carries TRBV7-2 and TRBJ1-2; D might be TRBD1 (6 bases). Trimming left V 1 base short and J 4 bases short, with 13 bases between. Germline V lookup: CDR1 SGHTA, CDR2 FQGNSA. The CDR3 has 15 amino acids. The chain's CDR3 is CASSLEGDTVYGYTF. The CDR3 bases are TGTGCCAGCAGCTTAGAAGGGGACACCGTCTATGGCTACACCTTC.

CDR3 bases: TGTGCCAGCAGGTCACAGGTTTATAATTCACCCCTCCACTTT. Translating it yields CASRSQVYNSPLHF. This chain joins TRBV3-1 (or the pseudogene TRBV3-2) and TRBJ1-6; D is perhaps TRBD1 (5 bases). Germline-derived CDR1 and CDR2 are LGHDT and YNNKEL (reference sequence). This CDR3 contains 14 residues. Trimming stripped 6 bases from V and 4 bases from J, with 10 bases between.

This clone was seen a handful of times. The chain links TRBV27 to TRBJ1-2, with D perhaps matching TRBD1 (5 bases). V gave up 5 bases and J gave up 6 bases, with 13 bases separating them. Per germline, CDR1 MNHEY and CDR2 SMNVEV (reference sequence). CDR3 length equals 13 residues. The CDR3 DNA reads TGTGCCAGCAGTGGGGGGACGGTCCATGGCTACACCTTC. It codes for CASSGGTVHGYTF.